This T cell receptor beta chain was sequenced during a study of radiotherapy plus CTLA-4 blockade in lung cancer. Study-wide context: An objective response was seen in about 18% of patients, and disease control in 31%. Study-wide results and limits: Early blood T cell clone dynamics, with interferon-beta, were reported to best predict response. In blood, tumor-derived TCR clones expanded after radiotherapy plus ipilimumab.

The assay was immunoSEQ multiplex PCR, and TCRdb's table has in-frame clones only and misses some. There are tens of thousands of clones in the sample; over 70% occur only once, and roughly 13% lies in the top ten. This clone was seen just once. No antigen is known for it. At one of its ends the junction is not consistent with the germline gene, which may arise from a read error. Focal radiation plus CTLA-4 blockade with ipilimumab was administered to patients who had chemo-refractory metastatic non-small-cell lung cancer. CDR1 and CDR2 from the germline V gene are MGHRA and YSYEKL. The CDR3 is made up of 14 amino acids.

The chain combines TRBV4-1 with TRBJ1-4, with D tentatively TRBD1 (5 bases). This receptor was obtained from a human donor with non-small cell lung cancer that progressed on radiotherapy plus ipilimumab. Specimen: peripheral blood, collected from a patient treated with radiotherapy plus ipilimumab. The CDR3 DNA reads as TGTGCCAGCAGCCAAGTCGGGGCCCGGGGAAAACTGTTTTTT. Translating gives CASSQVGARGKLFF.